One and the same sample provided the 18 T cell receptor beta chains below, sequenced in a study of cytomegalovirus exposure and HLA in healthy donors. Both 60 Vbeta primers and 13 Jbeta primers went into the PCR. TCRdb's table, derived via immunoSEQ multiplex PCR, lists solely in-frame clones and lacks some. The sample records around 160,000 clones, about three quarters being singletons. The sample taken for sequencing was PBMCs. The receptors originated from a man between 40 and 49 years old in good health and CMV-seropositive.

This sequence joins TRBV7-9 and TRBJ1-2; D might be TRBD1 (6 bases). The CDR3 is made up of 17 amino acids. CDR1 is SEHNR, CDR2 FQNEAQ, per germline (reference sequence). Trimming stripped 5 bases from V and 3 bases from J, with 22 bases between. In DNA, the CDR3 is TGTGCCAGCAGCCGACTACCCCGGGGGGGCCAGTACTATGGCTACACCTTC. Protein product: CASSRLPRGGQYYGYTF.

This clone is a singleton in its sample. J is TRBJ2-7 and V is TRBV27; 14 bases line up with TRBD2. The CDR3 sequence is 17 residues long. Germline V CDR1 and CDR2: MNHEY, SMNVEV (reference sequence). Trimming removed 5 bases from V and 2 bases from J; junction bases left unmatched: 8. The chain's CDR3 is CASSRGLAGVPPYEQYF. For the CDR3, the DNA is TGTGCCAGCAGTCGGGGACTAGCGGGAGTCCCCCCCTACGAGCAGTACTTC.

V is TRBV5-5 and J is TRBJ2-2, with a weak D call TRBD2 (5 bases). Germline CDR1 reads SGHKS; CDR2 reads YYEKEE (reference sequence). Trimming pared 4 bases from V and 5 bases from J, leaving 12 bases between. This CDR3 contains 14 residues. CDR3 bases: TGTGCCAGCAGCGACAAGACGGGAACCGGGGAGCTGTTTTTT. Translated: CASSDKTGTGELFF.

This clone was counted a few times. The chain links TRBV29-1 to TRBJ1-5; maybe TRBD1 (6 bases). Germline CDR1 and CDR2: SQVTM and ANQGSEA. The CDR3 spans 12 residues. CDR3 sequence reads: CRAPTGTQPQHF. In DNA form, the CDR3 reads TGCAGAGCCCCGACAGGCACTCAGCCCCAGCATTTT.

V usage is TRBV27 and J usage is TRBJ1-2; tentative D call: TRBD1 (5 bases). This CDR3 has 14 amino acids. Trimming took 5 bases from V and 2 from J, leaving 12 bases between them. Germline V gene sequence: CDR1 MNHEY, CDR2 SMNVEV (reference sequence). CDR3 residues: CASSLRGSNYGYTF. CDR3 in DNA: TGTGCCAGCAGTCTTAGGGGCTCCAACTATGGCTACACCTTC.

This chain uses TRBV29-1 with TRBJ2-3, with 11 bases lining up with TRBD2. The CDR3 is 14 amino acids. With V trimmed by 3 bases and J by 5 bases, 4 bases remained unmatched. Per the germline V gene, CDR1 is SQVTM and CDR2 is ANQGSEA. CDR3 nucleotide sequence: TGCAGCGTTGACGTCGGACTAGCGGGAGATACGCAGTATTTT. Protein product: CSVDVGLAGDTQYF.

This clone was recorded a few times. The chain joins TRBV5-6 to TRBJ2-7, with a tentative D call TRBD2 (5 bases). Germline CDR1 and CDR2: SGHDT and YYEEEE. The CDR3 sequence is 15 residues long. Trimming left V 1 base short and J 7 bases short, with 18 bases between. This chain's CDR3 is CASSLRGLEFREQYF. In nucleotides, the CDR3 is TGTGCCAGCAGCTTGCGGGGATTGGAGTTCAGGGAGCAGTACTTC.

The rearrangement joins TRBV5-5 to TRBJ1-2; the D gene is possibly TRBD1 (5 bases). Germline V gene sequence: CDR1 SGHKS, CDR2 YYEKEE (reference sequence). V lost 1 base and J lost 6, with 13 bases in between. This CDR3 is built from 14 residues. CDR3 region: CASSLYGGIDGYTF. Written as DNA, the CDR3 is TGTGCCAGCAGCTTGTACGGGGGGATCGATGGCTACACCTTC.

This clone appeared a single time. This chain joins TRBV7-8 and TRBJ2-7; D possibly corresponds to TRBD2 (6 bases). Germline lookup yields CDR1 SGHVS and CDR2 FQNEAQ. CDR3 size: 13 residues. The V end was cut by 1 base, the J end by 9 bases, with 13 bases between. CDR3 in amino acids: CASSLGGGGWQYF. In DNA, the CDR3 is TGTGCCAGCAGCTTAGGTGGGGGAGGATGGCAGTACTTC. Full variable domain (rest looked up from reference TRBV7-8 and TRBJ2-7): GAGVSQSPRYKVAKRGQDVALRCDPISGHVSLFWYQQALGQGPEFLTYFQNEAQLDKSGLPSDRFFAERPEGSVSTLKIQRTQQEDSAVYLCASSLGGGGWQYFGPGTRLTVT.

The chain links TRBV28 to TRBJ2-1, with TRBD2 matching 10 bases. J was trimmed by 9 bases and V by 2 bases; bases with no gene match: 10. Germline V gene data show CDR1 as MDHEN and CDR2 as SYDVKM. The CDR3 has 16 residues. CDR3 region: CASSLKLAGVQGEQFF. The CDR3 nucleotides read TGTGCCAGCAGTTTAAAGCTAGCGGGAGTTCAGGGTGAGCAGTTCTTC.

The genes are TRBV19 and TRBJ1-5, with a weak D call TRBD1 (6 bases). CDR3 length equals 16 residues. CDR1 and CDR2 from the germline V gene are LNHDA and SQIVND (reference sequence). The V and J ends lost 7 bases and 0 bases respectively, with 16 bases between them. In nucleotides, the CDR3 is TGTGCCAGTACCCCGATCCAGGGGCTTAGCAATCAGCCCCAGCATTTT. Amino acid sequence: CASTPIQGLSNQPQHF. Variable domain in full (rest from reference TRBV19 and TRBJ1-5): DGGITQSPKYLFRKEGQNVTLSCEQNLNHDAMYWYRQDPGQGLRLIYYSQIVNDFQKGDIAEGYSVSREKKESFPLTVTSAQKNPTAFYLCASTPIQGLSNQPQHFGDGTRLSIL.

The V gene is TRBV27, the J gene TRBJ1-2; maybe TRBD1 (5 bases). The CDR3 has 15 amino acids. Germline V lookup: CDR1 MNHEY, CDR2 SMNVEV (reference sequence). Trimming took 7 bases from V and 4 from J, leaving 19 bases between them. The CDR3 is CASTPSGGPTYGYTF. The CDR3 DNA is TGTGCCAGCACCCCCTCGGGGGGACCTACCTATGGCTACACCTTC.

CDR3 sequence reads: CASSLARARGSNQPQHF. CDR3 in DNA: TGTGCCAGCAGCTTAGCAAGGGCCCGGGGTAGCAATCAGCCCCAGCATTTT. The rearrangement joins TRBV7-6 to TRBJ1-5; no clear D gene. Germline V gives CDR1 SGHVS, CDR2 FNYEAQ. The CDR3 has 17 amino acids. V was clipped by 0 bases and J by 0 bases, with 12 bases between them.

The chain uses TRBV7-2 and TRBJ2-1; 11 bases fit TRBD2. Germline values: CDR1 SGHTA, CDR2 FQGNSA. This CDR3 has 16 amino acids. After removal of 3 bases from V and 3 bases from J, the junction contained 4 bases not matched to a gene. Here the CDR3 DNA reads TGTGCCAGCAGCTTCCTGACTAGCGGGGTCTACAATGAGCAGTTCTTC. This gives the protein CASSFLTSGVYNEQFF.

Concerning this clone itself: Additional DNA sequences in this sample encode the identical CDR3. The chain employs TRBV7-9 and TRBJ2-5, with a tentative D call TRBD2 (6 bases). Deletions cut 3 bases from V and 2 bases from J, with 10 bases between. This CDR3 comprises 14 residues. Germline V lookup: CDR1 SEHNR, CDR2 FQNEAQ (reference sequence). CDR3 in amino acids: CASSLGLAQETQYF. Here the CDR3 DNA reads TGTGCCAGCAGCTTGGGACTGGCGCAAGAGACCCAGTACTTC.

The chain recombines TRBV7-2 with TRBJ2-2, with 12 bases lining up with TRBD2. The CDR3 is 17 amino acids. V shed 5 bases, J shed 6 bases, and the junction held 10 bases outside the gene matches. Germline V gene sequence: CDR1 SGHTA, CDR2 FQGNSA. The chain's CDR3 is CASSPSASGRAAGELFF. The CDR3 DNA sequence: TGTGCCAGCAGCCCCTCGGCTAGCGGGAGGGCCGCCGGGGAGCTGTTTTTT.

The gene calls are TRBV18 and TRBJ2-1; TRBD1 aligns across 7 bases. After removal of 3 bases from V and 12 bases from J, the junction contained 11 bases not matched to a gene. The length of the CDR3 is 14 residues. Germline V lookup: CDR1 KGHSH, CDR2 LQKENI. CDR3 region: CASSPLGDSPWQFF. The CDR3 region has the DNA TGTGCCAGCTCACCGCTTGGGGACAGTCCGTGGCAGTTCTTC.

This clone was picked up a small number of times. The V gene is TRBV7-8, the J gene TRBJ1-5; perhaps TRBD1 as D (6 bases). The CDR3 contains 17 residues. Trimming removed 7 bases at V and 1 base at J, with 20 bases between. Germline CDR1 is SGHVS and CDR2 is FQNEAQ. CDR3 DNA: TGTGCCAGCACCACAGGAGGACCTACAGGGAGCAATCAGCCCCAGCATTTT. It codes for CASTTGGPTGSNQPQHF.